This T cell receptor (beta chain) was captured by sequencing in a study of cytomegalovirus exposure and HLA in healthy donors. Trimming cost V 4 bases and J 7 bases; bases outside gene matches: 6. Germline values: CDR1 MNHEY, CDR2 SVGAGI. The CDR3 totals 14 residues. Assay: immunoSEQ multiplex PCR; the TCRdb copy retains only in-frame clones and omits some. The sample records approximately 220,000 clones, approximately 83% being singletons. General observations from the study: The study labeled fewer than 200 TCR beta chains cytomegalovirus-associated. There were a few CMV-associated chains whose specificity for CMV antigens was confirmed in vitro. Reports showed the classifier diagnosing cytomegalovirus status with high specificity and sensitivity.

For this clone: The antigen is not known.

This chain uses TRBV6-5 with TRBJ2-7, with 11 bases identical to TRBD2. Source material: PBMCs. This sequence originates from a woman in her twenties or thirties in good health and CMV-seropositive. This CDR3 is CASSLLAGEEEQYF. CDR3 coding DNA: TGTGCCAGCAGTTTACTAGCGGGAGAAGAAGAGCAGTACTTC.